One T cell receptor beta chain is described in this entry. Its antigen remains unidentified. Thawed unstimulated PBMCs were FACS-sorted by CD3, CD4 and CD8 into two populations. The J segment lost 3 bases and the V segment lost 0 bases, leaving 2 bases of the junction unmatched. CDR3 size: 15 residues. The germline V gene has CDR1 WNHNN and CDR2 SYGVQD (reference sequence). Only in-frame clones appear in the TCRdb table, and some are missing; sequencing was by immunoSEQ multiplex PCR. The sample has around 60,000 clones, 60% to 80% seen once. The data stem from a study of T cell clones after liver transplantation. Study findings and constraints: A larger donor-reactive than third-party decline suggested partial antigen-specific deletion.

The chain uses TRBV10-1 and TRBJ2-7; 10 nucleotides align to TRBD1. This receptor was taken from a human donor who received a liver transplant. This sample comprised CD4+ T cells from blood, obtained before liver transplant. CDR3 nucleotides: TGCGCCAGCAGTGAGTCAAGGACAGGGGGCTACGAGCAGTACTTC. Amino acids: CASSESRTGGYEQYF.